This record looks at one T cell receptor beta chain sequence and its context. What antigen it recognizes has not been identified. No quality values exist for individual bases; no much larger clone is one base distant. The data belong to a study of cytomegalovirus exposure and HLA in healthy donors (dated by TCRdb to between 2016 and 2019). Background on the whole study: According to an earlier analysis of around 600 of the donors, about 170 million T cells yielded 90 million to 140 million unique TCR beta sequences and about 300 Gb of sequence data. Roughly 290 gigabases of sequencing data and around 80 million unique TCR sequences made up an early release that covered about 640 HLA-typed donors. Among the roughly 390 genotyped donors, approximately 82% belonged to the genetic ancestry cluster associated with self-reported Caucasian donors. The study was designed to test whether signatures of past pathogen exposure could be identified by cataloging public T cell receptors. The study used immunosequencing to profile the T cell repertoires of 600 to 850 subjects and linked those repertoires to cytomegalovirus serostatus. Along with the approximately 670-subject first cohort, a separate validation cohort of over a hundred different subjects was used. High-throughput TCR immunosequencing, statistical association of individual TCRs with disease status, and machine learning were combined to predict cytomegalovirus infection status. To study patterns of TCR occurrence, a later analysis re-analyzed previously published TCR beta repertoires from 666 donors and added high-resolution HLA genotyping. Rather than using new phenotypic data, the later analysis identified candidate immune exposures from TCR beta sequences and from how often those sequences occurred across donors. An earlier analysis of 587 of the donors used high-throughput TCR beta sequencing to judge whether each TCR beta V gene segment behaved as functional or pseudogenic. Donor age, sex, ethnicity and CMV serostatus were compiled together with the repertoire data. A later genetic analysis used genome-wide SNP genotypes for about 60% of the roughly 670 donors, treating that subset as a discovery cohort. All discovery cohort repertoires had been generated on a single sequencing platform. HLA typing covered class I and class II loci at four-digit resolution. Typing coverage differed by locus: A, B, C, DRB1 and DQB1 were typed in about 629-640 donors, DQA1 in 522, DPA1 in 606, and DPB1 in 400 to 490. Roughly 5 DR-DQ haplotypes were handled as single units for association and clustering because linkage in the cohort was strong. Across about 370 genotyped donors of the cohort, an average of 235,054 unique TCR beta nucleotide sequences per donor were sequenced, and around 19% of those sequences were non-productive. Results and caveats for the whole study, not just this receptor: In both the original and validation cohorts, the classifier was reported to diagnose cytomegalovirus status with high specificity and sensitivity. In a later genetic analysis, fewer N-insertions in productive TCRs were reported among donors in an Asian-associated ancestry cluster than the roughly 700-donor mean. Because counts were too low, seventeen rarely observed V segments, including chromosome 9 orphons, were excluded from the earlier analysis of 587 of the donors. In a later analysis, several top co-occurrence clusters were reported to appear linked to parvovirus B19, influenza, CMV and Epstein-Barr virus. A group of highly shared sequence variants was considered likely to be a technical artifact of the sequencing pipeline. The 87-base-pair reads could not distinguish some IMGT-functional V segments, including TRBV6-2 and TRBV6-3, so those segments were excluded. In vitro tests confirmed that three of the cytomegalovirus-associated TCR beta chains recognize cytomegalovirus antigens. In a later genetic analysis, a missense DCLRE1C variant was associated with V-gene and J-gene trimming of TCR beta chains, and the association was replicated in an independent cohort. Across donors, most TCR sequences were observed very rarely, whereas some public TCRs were present in many individuals. The only immune exposure information available for the cohort was CMV serostatus. Correlated functional status among segregating V segments might be attributable to linkage disequilibrium, but an unknown experimental factor could not be ruled out. This cohort had only TCR beta chains sequenced, and the lack of alpha or paired-chain data limited which features could be detected. In an earlier analysis of 500 to 650 of the donors, most TCR beta V segments appeared in productive rearrangements about 87% or about 30% of the time, broadly matching IMGT annotations. A later analysis found that HLA-associated TCR beta chains were more clonally expanded and had lower generation probabilities than equally common non-associated chains. The study gave a list of 150 to 200 TCR beta chains associated with cytomegalovirus. A further reported finding was that TCR beta sequences accurately predicted the HLA-A and HLA-B alleles for most subjects in the first cohort. The authors suggested that the approach could potentially be extended to other disease states and immunological phenotypes. At a false discovery rate of 0.05, a later analysis linked approximately 18,000 TCR beta sequences to specific HLA alleles. According to a later analysis, TCR association rates differed among HLA loci, with DRB1 alleles showing the most associated TCRs and HLA-C alleles showing the fewest. Sequencing depth was assumed to be roughly uniform across donors in the presence/absence analyses, though that assumption may not hold. Strong co-occurrence of HLA alleles, especially DR and DQ, made assigning TCR associations to individual alleles difficult. A later analysis found that most CMV-associated TCR beta chains appeared HLA-restricted, with HLA associations seemingly driven largely by CMV exposure. Because HLA typing was missing for some donors at each locus, association tests included only the typed subset.

The cohort consisted of some 730 healthy bone marrow donors. At the time of sampling, all cohort members were nominally healthy, though unrecorded immune exposures were likely present. The donor tested CMV seronegative, placing the donor among the 350 to 400 seronegative members of the cohort. A peripheral blood sample was provided by each donor, and peripheral blood mononuclear cells were used for TCR beta sequencing. Genomic DNA was extracted from the blood cell samples with the Qiagen DNeasy Blood Extraction Kit. The CDR3 has 16 amino acids, counting the end cysteine and phenylalanine. CDR3 DNA is the only sequence kept; it has 48 bases, read in frame from the first base. The CDR1 and CDR2 encoded by the germline V gene are KGHSH and LQKENI. V is shortened by 3 bases, J by 1 base, and the region joining them spans 13 bases. Libraries were prepared through the immunoSEQ multiplex PCR assay. The multiplex PCR relied on a mix of 60 forward primers for TCR Vbeta segments and 13 reverse primers for TCR Jbeta segments. Amplification of the CDR3 region of rearranged TCR beta genes was performed with a multiplex PCR assay on genomic DNA. On the Illumina HiSeq System, the amplified TCR beta libraries were sequenced as 87-base-pair reads. The study's own analysis went as follows. Across the roughly 640 repertoires, a later analysis counted 80 million or so unique TCR beta chains, about 10 million of which were shared by at least two donors. A nearest-neighbor algorithm error-corrected the raw reads and collapsed the reads into unique sequences, merging closely related sequences to remove PCR and sequencing errors. CDR3 sequences were aligned to IMGT reference sequences to assign V, D and J gene segments. For a sequence to be retained, a match of at least six nucleotides was required to both a V gene segment and a J gene segment. A rearrangement counted as productive if the CDR3 had no stop codons and remained in frame with V and J, and every other rearrangement counted as non-productive. CDR3 was defined according to IMGT convention as the region running from the second conserved V-encoded cysteine to the conserved J-encoded phenylalanine. Sequences without an unambiguous match to a single V gene segment were excluded from the earlier analysis of 500 to 700 of the donors. In an earlier analysis of around 590 of the donors, a V segment was called functional when productive rearrangements were above 56.7%, and segregating when the standard deviation between donors exceeded 5%. A statistical classification framework was built for diagnosing cytomegalovirus status from the catalog of TCR beta chain sequences. V and J gene assignment, in a later analysis, came from comparing TCR nucleotide sequences with IMGT/GENE-DB human TR gene sequences. A later analysis assigned CDR3 sequences and most-parsimonious VDJ recombination scenarios with the TCRdist pipeline. In a later analysis, each TCR beta chain was defined by its CDR3 amino acid sequence together with its V-gene family, and reads without a unique V-gene family were excluded. As a way to deal with suspected cross-contamination and a sequencing artifact, a later analysis dropped roughly 600 nucleotide sequences that were highly shared and had low generation probability. A later analysis calculated a clonal expansion index for each public chain from normalized within-repertoire ranks of inferred template counts. Generation probabilities in a later analysis came from a VDJ recombination model fitted to out-of-frame rearrangements, and those results were checked against IGoR. A later analysis scored TCR-TCR, TCR-HLA and TCR-CMV co-occurrence with hypergeometric tests, applying a repertoire-size bias correction to TCR pairs. A later analysis estimated false discovery rates by permuting HLA or CMV assignments 20 times. In a later analysis, co-occurring TCRs were grouped using DBSCAN, with TCRdist sequence similarity added in when clustering inside HLA-allele-positive subsets. Repertoires with fewer than 30,000 or more than 120,000 public chains were left out of co-occurrence clustering, as were five repertoires with anomalous nucleotide sharing. Held by TCRdb, this immuneACCESS table contains in-frame sequences only and omits some clones. Under half of the omission traces to an unresolved V gene where checked; the cause of the rest is unknown. V, J and clone size are those of that table, while D and trimming were read from the DNA. The sample records 80,000 to 95,000 clones, almost 80% of which are singletons. Of the sample, nearly 6% falls within the top ten clones.

The rearrangement combines TRBV18 with TRBJ1-3; the D gene is possibly TRBD1, with 6 bases matching. Source material: PBMCs. The clonotype originates from a female donor in good health and CMV-seronegative. CDR3 sequence: CASSPWTDLSGNTIYF. At the DNA level, the sequence is TGTGCCAGCTCACCGTGGACAGATCTATCTGGAAACACCATATATTTT. This CDR3, with the reference TRBV18 and TRBJ1-3 proteins standing in past its ends, gives the full variable domain NAGVMQNPRHLVRRRGQEARLRCSPMKGHSHVYWYRQLPEEGLKFMVYLQKENIIDESGMPKERFSAEFPKEGPSILRIQQVVRGDSAAYFCASSPWTDLSGNTIYFGEGSWLTVV.